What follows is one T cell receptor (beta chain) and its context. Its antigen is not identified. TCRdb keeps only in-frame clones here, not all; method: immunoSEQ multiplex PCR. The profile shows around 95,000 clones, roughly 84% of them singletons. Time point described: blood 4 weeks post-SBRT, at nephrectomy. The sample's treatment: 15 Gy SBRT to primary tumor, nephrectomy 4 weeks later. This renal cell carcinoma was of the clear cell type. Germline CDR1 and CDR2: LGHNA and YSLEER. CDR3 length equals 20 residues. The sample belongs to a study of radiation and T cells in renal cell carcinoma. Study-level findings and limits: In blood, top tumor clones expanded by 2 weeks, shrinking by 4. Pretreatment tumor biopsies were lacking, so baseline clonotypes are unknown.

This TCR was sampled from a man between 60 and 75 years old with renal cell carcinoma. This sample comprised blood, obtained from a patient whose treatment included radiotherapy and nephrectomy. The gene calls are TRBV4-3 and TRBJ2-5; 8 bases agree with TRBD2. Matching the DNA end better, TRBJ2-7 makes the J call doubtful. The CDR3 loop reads CASSQALGGASFRSSYEQYF. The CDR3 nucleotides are TGCGCCAGCAGCCAAGCTCTCGGGGGGGCTAGTTTCCGCAGTTCGTACGAGCAGTACTTC.